The sequence of this TCR beta chain was determined in a study of blood T cell repertoires in COVID-19. Study summary: COVID-19 samples collected from the United States, Italy and Spain covered acute and convalescent phases. From T cells, B-cell-depleted T cells, or PBMCs came the material, which was cDNA or gDNA.

Authors' processing steps: It was from reference gene primer amplification that nucleated cell counts were estimated. Measured with immunoSEQ multiplex PCR; TCRdb has only the in-frame clones, and not every one. Clone size and the V and J calls come from that table; the DNA yielded D and trimming. The sample has tens of thousands of clones; about four fifths are singletons. Germline V lookup: CDR1 MDHEN, CDR2 SYDVKM. The V and J ends lost 4 bases and 8 bases, in that order; junction bases with no gene match: 13. This CDR3 region has 15 residues. The specimen sequenced was peripheral blood. This TCR was sampled from a woman aged 55 to 70 with acute or convalescent COVID-19. This chain connects TRBV28 to TRBJ1-2, with 7 bases matching TRBD1. CDR3 nucleotides: TGTGCCAGCAGTTCCCTACAGGGGTTGGTCGGGGGCTACACCTTC. It specifies CASSSLQGLVGGYTF.